This TCR beta chain was retrieved from a study of molecular identifiers for immune sequencing clone quantification. As regards this clonotype: It may be a read error: a sequence one base away is much more abundant.

TCRdb itself ran the PCR reads through MiXCR, one entry per CDR3 protein. The data hold about 640,000 distinct CDR3 sequences, with approximately 20% observed a single time. The germline V gene encodes CDR1 MNHEY and CDR2 SVGAGI. The CDR3 extends over 15 amino acids. Material for sequencing was naive CD8+ T cells from blood, with Jurkat cell RNA spiked in. Described subset: FACS-sorted CD8+CD4-CCR7+CD45RA+ naive T cells. The chain combines TRBV6-5 with TRBJ1-6; D might be TRBD1 (5 bases). This receptor was obtained from a human donor in good health. Some libraries in this study had Jurkat cell RNA spiked in. The CDR3 DNA reads TGTGCCAGCAGTCTGGTCCCAGGGAGTAATTCACCCCTCTACTTT. Translated, it gives CASSLVPGSNSPLYF.